This T cell receptor (beta chain) was identified during a study of response to subunit inactivated influenza vaccine. The CDR3 has 14 amino acids. Germline trimming cut 5 bases from V and 1 base from J; bases unmatched to any gene: 4. Germline values: CDR1 MNHEY, CDR2 SMNVEV (reference sequence). TCRdb analysed the RT-PCR reads with MiXCR anew, one entry per CDR3 protein. The repertoire includes fewer than 400,000 distinct CDR3 sequences, just over 20% of them detected once, and roughly a tenth sits in the top ten. General study results and limits: Each seasonal influenza vaccination recruits few new T cells, the authors suggested.

This clonotype appeared many times. The antigen remains unidentified. The sequenced sample was PBMCs from blood, obtained 21 months after vaccination. This sequence was found in a man aged 45-69 years who received an inactivated influenza vaccine. This chain connects TRBV27 to TRBJ1-1; 7 bases line up with TRBD1. Here the CDR3 reads CASSHGTENTEAFF. The CDR3 DNA is TGTGCCAGCAGTCATGGGACAGAGAACACTGAAGCTTTCTTT.